Given below is one T cell receptor beta chain in context. The sample is drawn from a study of blood T cells in healthy people across ages. A second PCR, run for roughly 7 to 11 cycles, used a sample-barcoded 5' primer plus a J-beta primer mix. TCRdb called the 5' RACE reads again in MiXCR, with one record for every CDR3 protein. The data hold around 990,000 distinct CDR3 sequences, with under 30% observed a single time. Germline assignment: CDR1 MNHEY and CDR2 SMNVEV (reference sequence). This CDR3 spans 13 amino acids. Healthy Caucasian individuals from Russia aged about 6 to 95 were enrolled as donors. The data also belong to a second study, concerning T cells of mothers and their children. That publication notes: Around 3.2 million TCR beta reads per child versus over 10 million per mother.

The J gene is TRBJ2-5, the V gene TRBV27, with unresolved D. The J call may not be correct, given that the DNA end is closer to TRBJ2-7. Source material: blood. The sequence was obtained from a girl between 2 and 10 years old in good health. The CDR3 here is CASRPGPSYEQYF. The DNA of the CDR3 is TGTGCCAGCAGGCCGGGTCCTTCCTACGAGCAGTACTTC.